This T cell receptor beta chain is drawn from a study of control samples from healthy donors and cancer patients. Assay used: immunoSEQ multiplex PCR; TCRdb lists only in-frame clones, some missing. The sample comprises 250,000 to 300,000 clones, roughly 80% of which are singletons, and roughly 14% rests with the top ten. The receptor comes from an older woman with lung cancer. Input material: PBMCs.

The CDR3 spells CASSFSEGGTYEQYF. The CDR3, as DNA: TGTGCCAGCAGCTTCTCGGAGGGTGGGACCTACGAGCAGTACTTC. The chain uses TRBV7-8 and TRBJ2-7, with D possibly being TRBD2 (6 bases). Germline V CDR1 and CDR2: SGHVS, FQNEAQ. The germline V and J ends were trimmed by 3 bases and 2 bases, with 14 bases remaining between them. The CDR3 loop spans 15 amino acids.